The 25 T cell receptor beta chains presented below share a single source sample, sequenced in a study of T cells in Graves' hyperthyroidism and ophthalmopathy. The TCR beta CDR3 regions underwent amplification using RNA transcripts as the source. The primer set for the first-round RT-PCR of the TCR CDR3 was HTBI. Each CDR3 protein is one row after TCRdb ran MiXCR on the multiplex PCR reads. This table holds roughly 630,000 distinct CDR3 sequences, about 15% found once. The sequenced material came from blood. These receptors originate from a woman under 40 with Graves' hyperthyroidism.

V and J are TRBV5-1 and TRBJ2-5; TRBD2 matches 15 bases. V trimming: 0 bases; J trimming: 4 bases; junction bases outside the gene matches: 4. Germline V gene sequence: CDR1 SGHRS, CDR2 YFSETQ. The CDR3 is 17 residues long. The CDR3, as DNA: TGCGCCAGCAGCTTGGTCACGGGACTAGCGGGAGGAGAGACCCAGTACTTC. This gives the protein CASSLVTGLAGGETQYF.

This clonotype was found many times. V and J are TRBV6-1 and TRBJ2-3; D uncertain. There are 12 residues in the CDR3. V dropped 6 bases and J dropped 4 bases, with 8 bases sitting between them. CDR1 and CDR2 (germline): MNHNS, SASEGT. The CDR3 here is CASRQLADTQYF. For the CDR3, the DNA is TGTGCCAGCAGGCAACTTGCAGATACGCAGTATTTT.

This clonotype has a handful of counts. The J gene is TRBJ1-4, the V gene TRBV7-9, with D unclear. Germline V gives CDR1 SEHNR, CDR2 FQNEAQ (reference sequence). CDR3 size: 14 residues. V lost 3 bases and J lost 7, with 12 bases in between. The CDR3 region is CASSFVGDGEKLFF. The DNA of the CDR3 is TGTGCCAGCAGCTTTGTCGGGGATGGTGAAAAACTGTTTTTT. The full variable domain, rest sourced from reference TRBV7-9 and TRBJ1-4, is DTGVSQNPRHKITKRGQNVTFRCDPISEHNRLYWYRQTLGQGPEFLTYFQNEAQLEKSRLLSDRFSAERPKGSFSTLEIQRTEQGDSAMYLCASSFVGDGEKLFFGSGTQLSVL.

In its sample, this clonotype was seen a few times. This chain uses TRBV20-1 with TRBJ2-5; 11 nucleotides match TRBD1. V lost 4 bases, J lost 5 bases, and 6 bases stayed unmatched. Germline values: CDR1 DFQATT, CDR2 SNEGSKA (reference sequence). This CDR3 is built from 14 residues. CDR3 sequence (DNA): TGCAGTGCTACTGGACAGGGGGCTATGGAGACCCAGTACTTC. Residues: CSATGQGAMETQYF.

The rearrangement uses TRBV20-1 and TRBJ2-7; 10 bases are a match to TRBD2. After removal of 1 base from V and 4 bases from J, the junction contained 13 bases not matched to a gene. The CDR3 is made up of 17 amino acids. Germline CDR1 DFQATT, CDR2 SNEGSKA (reference sequence). CDR3 sequence (DNA): TGCAGTGCTAGAGTTCCCCCGAGGGCTAGCGGGAGTTACGAGCAGTACTTC. Protein product: CSARVPPRASGSYEQYF.

This clonotype was seen more than once but under ten times. The chain recombines TRBV3-1 with TRBJ1-2, with D perhaps TRBD1 (6 bases). Germline assignment: CDR1 LGHDT and CDR2 YNNKEL (reference sequence). The ends were cut back, 3 bases at V and 4 bases at J, with 9 bases in the middle. The CDR3 sequence is 13 residues long. In DNA, the CDR3 is TGTGCCAGCAGCCAGGGGGCGAGCTATGGCTACACCTTC. Residues: CASSQGASYGYTF.

This clonotype was detected ten times or more. The V and J genes are TRBV6-2 or TRBV6-3 and TRBJ2-7, with 7 bases matching TRBD1. Germline CDR1 is MNHEY and CDR2 is SVGEGT. V was clipped by 7 bases and J by 3 bases; unmatched bases: 9. This CDR3 is built from 14 residues. CDR3 DNA: TGTGCCAGCAAACCGGGACAGAGGGTCTACGAGCAGTACTTC. It encodes CASKPGQRVYEQYF.

This clonotype was found many times. The chain is built from TRBV18 and TRBJ1-1; weak D call: TRBD1 (5 bases). Germline V CDR1 and CDR2: KGHSH, LQKENI. Between the trimmed V and J ends, which lost 2 bases and 3 bases, there was a span of 10 bases. The CDR3 sequence is 14 residues long. CDR3 nucleotides: TGTGCCAGCTCACCAGGCGGAGGGGACACTGAAGCTTTCTTT. This translates into CASSPGGGDTEAFF.

V and J are TRBV10-3 and TRBJ1-1; 8 positions match TRBD1. V was pared by 7 bases and J by 2 bases, with 3 bases of the junction left unmatched. The length of the CDR3 is 13 residues. Germline CDR1 ENHRY, CDR2 SYGVKD. CDR3 bases: TGTGCCATCACTGGGACAGGTAACACTGAAGCTTTCTTT. Amino acid sequence: CAITGTGNTEAFF.

This clonotype came up once. The chain has TRBV7-2 and TRBJ1-2; D perhaps matches TRBD1 (6 bases). The CDR3 length is 14 residues. V was shortened by 5 bases and J by 2 bases, with 12 bases between the two germline ends. Germline V gene data show CDR1 as SGHTA and CDR2 as FQGNSA. The CDR3 DNA reads TGTGCCAGCAGCGTAGGCACAGGGAACTATGGCTACACCTTC. Protein: CASSVGTGNYGYTF.

This clonotype was seen many times. The V gene is TRBV7-2, the J gene TRBJ2-1; D is unclear. The germline V and J ends were trimmed by 5 bases and 9 bases, with 14 bases remaining between them. Germline V gene data show CDR1 as SGHTA and CDR2 as FQGNSA. CDR3 length: 13 residues. In DNA form, the CDR3 reads TGTGCCAGCAGCAGAGGTGGGGTCAGTGAGCAGTTCTTC. Its translation: CASSRGGVSEQFF. Full variable domain (missing parts from reference TRBV7-2 and TRBJ2-1): GAGVSQSPSNKVTEKGKDVELRCDPISGHTALYWYRQSLGQGLEFLIYFQGNSAPDKSGLPSDRFSAERTGGSVSTLTIQRTQQEDSAVYLCASSRGGVSEQFFGPGTRLTVL.

In this sample, this clonotype turned up many times. CDR3 in DNA: TGCAGTGCTACCGTCGGAGATACGCAGTATTTT. Amino acid sequence: CSATVGDTQYF. J is TRBJ2-3 and V is TRBV20-1; D is uncertain. V dropped 4 bases and J dropped 5 bases, with 7 bases sitting between them. From germline, CDR1 is DFQATT and CDR2 SNEGSKA (reference sequence). This CDR3 has 11 residues.

This clonotype has at least ten counts. V usage is TRBV27 and J usage is TRBJ1-2; 8 nucleotides align to TRBD1. Germline values: CDR1 MNHEY, CDR2 SMNVEV (reference sequence). V was clipped by 4 bases and J by 8 bases; unmatched bases: 0. This CDR3 comprises 11 residues. CDR3 sequence: CASSSGGGYTF. The CDR3 DNA sequence: TGTGCCAGCAGTTCAGGGGGCGGCTACACCTTC.

Ten or more counts support this clonotype. One end of the junction fails to match germline, which may point to a read error. This chain uses TRBV27 with TRBJ1-2; the D gene is possibly TRBD1 (6 bases). From germline, CDR1 is MNHEY and CDR2 SMNVEV (reference sequence). The CDR3 length is 13 residues. The CDR3, as DNA: TGTGCCAGCAGTTTCTTAGGACAGACCGTTTCCGCCTTC. It is translated as CASSFLGQTVSAF.

The chain links TRBV20-1 to TRBJ1-1, with D uncertain. The CDR3 runs 11 residues. Germline V CDR1 and CDR2: DFQATT, SNEGSKA (reference sequence). V was pared by 4 bases and J by 1 base, with 4 bases between. CDR3 DNA: TGCAGTGCTACCCAGAACACTGAAGCTTTCTTT. Protein product: CSATQNTEAFF.

The chain carries TRBV20-1 and TRBJ1-3; 10 nucleotides line up with TRBD1. Trimming cost V 0 bases and J 4 bases; bases outside gene matches: 3. This CDR3 comprises 15 residues. CDR1 DFQATT and CDR2 SNEGSKA come from the germline V gene (reference sequence). CDR3 DNA sequence: TGCAGTGCTAGAGATCCGGGACAGGGGGGAAACACCATATATTTT. Protein: CSARDPGQGGNTIYF.

In its sample, this clonotype was seen a few times. The rearrangement joins TRBV4-1 to TRBJ1-1; D ambiguous. Trimming removed 5 bases from V and 3 bases from J, with 10 bases in between. The CDR3 sequence is 13 residues long. CDR1 and CDR2 from the germline V gene are MGHRA and YSYEKL. The DNA for the CDR3 is TGCGCCAGCAGCTTCATGGTGGACACTGAAGCTTTCTTT. It translates to CASSFMVDTEAFF.

This clonotype was counted at least ten times. V is TRBV11-2 and J is TRBJ2-1; TRBD2 matches 13 bases. Germline loops: CDR1 SGHAT, CDR2 FQNNGV. After removal of 5 bases from V and 7 bases from J, the junction contained 11 bases not matched to a gene. The CDR3 has 17 amino acids. CDR3: CASSASPGLAGSNEQFF. The CDR3 region has the DNA TGTGCCAGCAGCGCCTCCCCGGGACTAGCGGGAAGTAATGAGCAGTTCTTC. Full variable domain (rest looked up from reference TRBV11-2 and TRBJ2-1): EAGVAQSPRYKIIEKRQSVAFWCNPISGHATLYWYQQILGQGPKLLIQFQNNGVVDDSQLPKDRFSAERLKGVDSTLKIQPAKLEDSAVYLCASSASPGLAGSNEQFFGPGTRLTVL.

V is TRBV5-5 and J is TRBJ2-1; D possibly corresponds to TRBD2 (6 bases). V was cut by 4 bases and J by 4 bases, with 15 bases left in between. Per germline, CDR1 SGHKS and CDR2 YYEKEE (reference sequence). The CDR3 loop spans 15 amino acids. The CDR3 sequence is CASSVGAGLYNEQFF. CDR3 coding DNA: TGTGCCAGCAGCGTGGGAGCGGGTCTATACAATGAGCAGTTCTTC.

This clonotype was seen more than once but under ten times. The chain carries TRBV6-5 and TRBJ1-5; tentative D call: TRBD1 (6 bases). This CDR3 comprises 14 residues. Germline CDR1 and CDR2: MNHEY and SVGAGI. Trimming shortened V by 2 bases and J by 3 bases, and 8 bases separated the two germline ends. CDR3 loop: CASSYGGHNQPQHF. The CDR3 DNA reads as TGTGCCAGCAGTTACGGGGGGCACAATCAGCCCCAGCATTTT.

In its sample, this clonotype was seen a few times. The chain recombines TRBV7-2 with TRBJ2-5, with D perhaps matching TRBD2 (6 bases). Germline CDR1 and CDR2: SGHTA and FQGNSA. V was pared by 3 bases and J by 2 bases, with 13 bases between. CDR3 length equals 15 residues. The CDR3 nucleotides read TGTGCCAGCAGCTTTCCCGGGGGAATACAAGAGACCCAGTACTTC. It specifies CASSFPGGIQETQYF.

This clonotype was seen a handful of times. CDR3 sequence (DNA): TGTGCCAGTAGTATAACTAGCGATAACACAGATACGCAGTATTTT. Residues: CASSITSDNTDTQYF. V usage is TRBV19 and J usage is TRBJ2-3; the match to TRBD2 covers 7 bases. Germline CDR1 LNHDA, CDR2 SQIVND (reference sequence). This CDR3 spans 15 amino acids. With 2 bases clipped from V and 2 bases from J, the junction kept 4 bases outside the gene matches.

This sequence joins TRBV30 and TRBJ2-7, with D perhaps matching TRBD1 (5 bases). V lost 3 bases and J lost 3, with 12 bases in between. From germline, CDR1 is GTSNPN and CDR2 SVGIG (reference sequence). The CDR3 is made up of 13 amino acids. The CDR3 loop is CAWSPGQIYEQYF. Written as DNA, the CDR3 is TGTGCCTGGAGCCCAGGGCAGATCTACGAGCAGTACTTC.

This clonotype has a count of ten or more. The chain's CDR3 is CSASWAGNTEAFF. The CDR3 region has the DNA TGCAGTGCTAGTTGGGCAGGGAACACTGAAGCTTTCTTT. This chain joins TRBV20-1 and TRBJ1-1; D is undetermined. The germline V gene has CDR1 DFQATT and CDR2 SNEGSKA (reference sequence). CDR3 size: 13 residues. V dropped 3 bases and J dropped 1 base, with 9 bases sitting between them.

For this clonotype: This may come from a read error, since a much larger clone is one base off. The rearrangement links TRBV6-5 to TRBJ2-1; TRBD2 might be the D (6 bases). Germline V CDR1 and CDR2: MNHEY, SVGAGI. This CDR3 has 17 amino acids. CDR3 sequence (DNA): TGTGCCAGCAGTTACTCGGGCGGGAAGAGCTCCTACAATGAGCAGCTCTTC. Its protein is CASSYSGGKSSYNEQLF.